The 22 T cell receptor beta chains below were found in one sample sequenced in a study of cytomegalovirus exposure and HLA in healthy donors. Use of 60 Vbeta and 13 Jbeta primers characterized the PCR. TCRdb's copy holds only in-frame clones and misses some; the assay was immunoSEQ multiplex PCR. The sample lists about 140,000 clones, 65% to 80% occurring once. Sequenced sample: PBMCs. The receptor source for this set is a male donor in good health and CMV-seropositive.

The rearrangement uses TRBV6-5 and TRBJ1-2; D is perhaps TRBD1 (6 bases). The germline gives CDR1 MNHEY, CDR2 SVGAGI. The V end lost 2 bases, the J end lost 4 bases, and 8 bases lay between the germline ends. This CDR3 region has 13 residues. The CDR3 DNA reads as TGTGCCAGCAGTTACGGACAGCTCTATGGCTACACCTTC. As protein: CASSYGQLYGYTF.

The chain employs TRBV2 and TRBJ1-5; TRBD1 matches at 8 bases. This CDR3 spans 15 amino acids. CDR1 and CDR2 from the germline V gene are SNHLY and FYNNEI. After removal of 6 bases from V and 6 bases from J, the junction contained 10 bases not matched to a gene. In nucleotides, the CDR3 is TGTGCCAGCAGGACACGGACAGGGTTAGGTCAGCCCCAGCATTTT. The encoded protein is CASRTRTGLGQPQHF.

This chain's CDR3 is CASSRLAGDLYNEQFF. CDR3 in DNA: TGTGCCAGCAGCCGACTAGCGGGAGACTTGTACAATGAGCAGTTCTTC. The J gene is TRBJ2-1, the V gene TRBV7-8; 12 positions agree with TRBD2. Unmatched junction bases numbered 6, after V lost 5 bases and J lost 4 bases. Germline CDR1 and CDR2: SGHVS and FQNEAQ. CDR3 length: 16 residues.

J is TRBJ2-3 and V is TRBV29-1, with TRBD2 identical over 8 bases. This CDR3 has 15 residues. V trimming: 2 bases; J trimming: 6 bases; junction bases outside the gene matches: 10. From germline, CDR1 is SQVTM and CDR2 ANQGSEA. The DNA for the CDR3 is TGCAGCGTTGAACCGGGACTAGGCCCCCGGGATACGCAGTATTTT. It specifies CSVEPGLGPRDTQYF.

This rearrangement joins TRBV12-5 to TRBJ2-7; 11 bases map to TRBD1. The CDR3 sequence is 16 residues long. Trimming removed 2 bases from V and 4 bases from J; junction bases left unmatched: 7. Germline CDR1 reads LGHNT; CDR2 reads FRNRAP. CDR3 amino acids: CASGLPGTGGLYEQYF. CDR3 sequence (DNA): TGTGCTAGTGGTTTGCCGGGGACAGGGGGATTGTACGAGCAGTACTTC.

The chain couples TRBV6-5 to TRBJ2-3; 12 nucleotides align to TRBD1. The CDR3 sequence is 15 residues long. The germline V gene has CDR1 MNHEY and CDR2 SVGAGI. The V and J ends lost 2 bases and 5 bases, in that order; junction bases with no gene match: 2. For the CDR3, the DNA is TGTGCCAGCAGTTACGGGACAGGGGGCGTAGATACGCAGTATTTT. Amino acid sequence: CASSYGTGGVDTQYF.

This sequence joins TRBV27 and TRBJ2-7; 11 nucleotides match TRBD2. V lost 8 bases, J lost 1 base, and 13 bases stayed unmatched. Germline V gene lookup returns CDR1 MNHEY and CDR2 SMNVEV (reference sequence). This CDR3 spans 17 amino acids. The CDR3 coding sequence is TGTGCCAGCTCAACACTCCCGGGACTAGCGGAATCCTACGAGCAGTACTTC. Protein sequence: CASSTLPGLAESYEQYF.

This rearrangement joins TRBV7-3 to TRBJ1-1; TRBD1 might be the D (5 bases). Germline lookup yields CDR1 SGHTA and CDR2 FQGTGA. CDR3 length: 14 amino acids. V lost 1 base to trimming and J lost 6 bases, with 12 bases between them. The CDR3 is CASSLSSTGAEAFF. CDR3 in DNA: TGTGCCAGCAGCTTAAGTTCAACAGGTGCTGAAGCTTTCTTT.

The chain has TRBV2 and TRBJ2-7; TRBD2 might be the D (5 bases). Germline-derived CDR1 and CDR2 are SNHLY and FYNNEI. V lost 6 bases and J lost 1, with 13 bases in between. CDR3 length: 14 residues. CDR3 region: CASSDDGVSYEQYF. The CDR3 DNA follows: TGTGCCAGCAGCGACGACGGGGTGTCCTACGAGCAGTACTTC.

J is TRBJ2-2 and V is TRBV7-2; D is possibly TRBD2 (5 bases). This CDR3 comprises 14 residues. Deletions cut 5 bases from V and 7 bases from J, with 14 bases between. CDR1 is SGHTA, CDR2 FQGNSA, per germline. The CDR3 region is CASSDVARRGELFF. Here the CDR3 DNA reads TGTGCCAGCAGCGATGTAGCGAGACGCGGGGAGCTGTTTTTT.

CDR3 sequence (DNA): TGTGCCAGCAGCTTATTGGGACAGACTGAAGCTTTCTTT. Translating gives CASSLLGQTEAFF. V is TRBV5-8 and J is TRBJ1-1; TRBD1 aligns across 7 bases. J lost 5 bases, V lost 2 bases, and 3 bases had no gene match. CDR3 length equals 13 residues. CDR1 and CDR2 (germline): SGHTS, YDEGEE. Supplemented by reference TRBV5-8 and TRBJ1-1, the full variable domain reads EAGVTQSPTHLIKTRGQQATLRCSPISGHTSVYWYQQALGLGLQFLLWYDEGEERNRGNFPPRFSGRQFPNYSSELNVNALELEDSALYLCASSLLGQTEAFFGQGTRLTVV.

V gene TRBV2 combines with J gene TRBJ2-7; maybe TRBD1 (5 bases). This CDR3 contains 13 residues. Trimming removed 4 bases from V and 3 bases from J, with 10 bases in between. Germline CDR1 SNHLY, CDR2 FYNNEI. CDR3 sequence: CASSARVSYEQYF. CDR3 nucleotide sequence: TGTGCCAGCAGTGCCAGGGTTAGCTACGAGCAGTACTTC.

The rearrangement links TRBV7-9 to TRBJ2-5; the D is unclear. Germline V gives CDR1 SEHNR, CDR2 FQNEAQ (reference sequence). The CDR3 runs to 13 residues. The V end lost 5 bases, the J end lost 1 base, and 8 bases lay between the germline ends. CDR3 sequence reads: CASSDNSQETQYF. The CDR3 coding sequence is TGTGCCAGCAGCGACAACTCCCAAGAGACCCAGTACTTC. Looking up the rest from reference TRBV7-9 and TRBJ2-5 gives the full variable domain: DTGVSQNPRHKITKRGQNVTFRCDPISEHNRLYWYRQTLGQGPEFLTYFQNEAQLEKSRLLSDRFSAERPKGSFSTLEIQRTEQGDSAMYLCASSDNSQETQYFGPGTRLLVL.

This chain uses TRBV4-1 with TRBJ2-5, with D hard to call. Gene TRBJ2-7 matches the end of the DNA better, so the J call may be wrong. This CDR3 region has 13 residues. CDR1 and CDR2 from the germline V gene are MGHRA and YSYEKL. CDR3: CASSQDRSYEQYF. The CDR3 region has the DNA TGCGCCAGCAGCCAAGATCGATCCTACGAGCAGTACTTC.

The V call is TRBV25-1, the J call TRBJ1-4; tentatively, D is TRBD1 (5 bases). V lost 3 bases, J lost 4 bases, and 12 bases lay in between. This CDR3 is built from 15 residues. The germline V gene has CDR1 MGHDK and CDR2 SYGVNS. The CDR3, as DNA: TGTGCCAGCAGTGATCTTGGGACTATTAATGAAAAACTGTTTTTT. Its translation is CASSDLGTINEKLFF.

V and J are TRBV9 and TRBJ2-7; 11 nucleotides agree with TRBD2. V lost 0 bases to trimming and J lost 6 bases; unmatched junction nucleotides: 11. The length of the CDR3 is 17 residues. Germline CDR1 and CDR2: SGDLS and YYNGEE. The chain's CDR3 is CASSVEEVAGGPVEQYF. DNA for the CDR3: TGTGCCAGCAGCGTAGAGGAGGTAGCGGGAGGGCCGGTCGAGCAGTACTTC. The full variable domain, in which reference TRBV9 and TRBJ2-7 provide the parts outside the CDR3, is DSGVTQTPKHLITATGQRVTLRCSPRSGDLSVYWYQQSLDQGLQFLIQYYNGEERAKGNILERFSAQQFPDLHSELNLSSLELGDSALYFCASSVEEVAGGPVEQYFGPGTRLTVT.

The V call is TRBV6-5, the J call TRBJ2-1, with 8 bases identical to TRBD2. Germline V gene lookup returns CDR1 MNHEY and CDR2 SVGAGI. This CDR3 has 15 amino acids. V lost 6 bases, J lost 4 bases, and 8 bases stayed unmatched. CDR3 nucleotides: TGTGCCAGCAGCCCAGGGGAGCGGGAGTACAATGAGCAGTTCTTC. This encodes CASSPGEREYNEQFF.

The chain uses TRBV5-6 and TRBJ2-5; TRBD2 aligns across 9 bases. Germline V gene lookup returns CDR1 SGHDT and CDR2 YYEEEE. Germline trimming cut 0 bases from V and 4 bases from J; bases unmatched to any gene: 10. The CDR3 has 17 residues. The CDR3 loop is CASSLAVLAGFRETQYF. The CDR3 bases are TGTGCCAGCAGCTTGGCCGTTCTAGCGGGGTTTCGAGAGACCCAGTACTTC.

V and J are TRBV7-2 and TRBJ2-4; no clear D. V gave up 4 bases and J gave up 8 bases, with 12 bases separating them. The CDR3 is 13 residues long. Germline-derived CDR1 and CDR2 are SGHTA and FQGNSA. The CDR3 reads CASSSPIVDIQYF. The CDR3 DNA sequence: TGTGCCAGCAGCTCCCCTATAGTAGACATTCAGTACTTC.

V usage is TRBV4-2 and J usage is TRBJ1-5, with D tentatively TRBD1 (6 bases). The germline V gene encodes CDR1 LGHNA and CDR2 YNFKEQ. The CDR3 runs to 16 residues. V was clipped by 0 bases and J by 6 bases, with 15 bases between them. The CDR3 sequence is CASSQDVRGAGQPQHF. The CDR3 DNA reads as TGTGCCAGCAGCCAAGATGTTCGGGGGGCGGGTCAGCCCCAGCATTTT.

Only a few counts were recorded for this clone. The DNA is left out, because the CDR3 cannot be placed on it with certainty; the CDR3 is given as TCRdb lists it. CDR3 loop: CASSEVGGGSYSPYF. V usage is TRBV6-1 and J usage is TRBJ2-5; TRBD1 was called by the table and not checked on the DNA. Germline V gene data show CDR1 as MNHNS and CDR2 as SASEGT. The CDR3 totals 15 residues, both ends included.

This clone was found a few times. This sequence joins TRBV5-1 and TRBJ2-1, with D maybe TRBD2 (5 bases). Trimming removed 0 bases at V and 2 bases at J, with 15 bases between. Germline assignment: CDR1 SGHRS and CDR2 YFSETQ. The CDR3 extends over 17 amino acids. The CDR3 here is CASSLDEGSGPYNEQFF. CDR3 nucleotide sequence: TGCGCCAGCAGCTTGGATGAGGGATCCGGTCCCTACAATGAGCAGTTCTTC.